Here is one T cell receptor beta chain with its context. This specimen comes from a study of human thymus T cells. The table came from immunoSEQ multiplex PCR; TCRdb's copy has only in-frame clones and leaves some out. The data contain roughly 130,000 clones, around 94% of them seen just once; the ten biggest clones take up under 0.025%. From resections taken during corrective heart surgery, the thymus tissue was obtained. Unmatched junction bases numbered 10, after V lost 4 bases and J lost 8 bases. CDR1 and CDR2 (germline): LNHDA, SQIVND (reference sequence). The CDR3 is 14 amino acids. The chain carries TRBV19 and TRBJ1-2; the match to TRBD1 covers 7 bases. The TCR originated in a boy under three years old with a congenital heart defect but otherwise immunologically healthy. Specimen: thymus tissue. CDR3 coding DNA: TGTGCCAGTAGTACCCAGGGACAGCGCGGGGGCTACACCTTC. It translates to CASSTQGQRGGYTF.